The source of this TCR beta chain is a study of Graves' ophthalmopathy and Graves' hyperthyroidism. In the study overall: Peripheral blood collection took place at initial diagnosis, before any treatment.

Amplified material comprised TCR beta CDR3 regions derived from RNA transcripts. An opening RT-PCR round employed HTBI primers and preceded a second-round multiplex PCR. TCRdb fed the multiplex PCR reads into MiXCR, producing one record per CDR3 protein. The sample lists 400,000 to 450,000 distinct CDR3 sequences, over 20% occurring once. The CDR3 has 13 amino acids. V trimming: 11 bases; J trimming: 4 bases; junction bases outside the gene matches: 8. Germline values: CDR1 MNHEY, CDR2 SVGAGI. No donor had other autoimmune disease, uncontrolled infection, pregnancy or lactation. The evidence that diagnosis relied on was clinical symptoms, serum thyroxine, TRAb, thyroid ultrasound and orbital computed tomography. This clonotype has a count of ten or more.

Sequenced input: peripheral blood. The TCR was taken from a woman between 18 and 30 years old with stable Graves' hyperthyroidism. The genes are TRBV6-5 and TRBJ1-5; 7 bases fit TRBD1. CDR3 sequence reads: CAGGTEVNQPQHF. As DNA, the CDR3 is TGTGCCGGAGGGACAGAGGTTAATCAGCCCCAGCATTTT.